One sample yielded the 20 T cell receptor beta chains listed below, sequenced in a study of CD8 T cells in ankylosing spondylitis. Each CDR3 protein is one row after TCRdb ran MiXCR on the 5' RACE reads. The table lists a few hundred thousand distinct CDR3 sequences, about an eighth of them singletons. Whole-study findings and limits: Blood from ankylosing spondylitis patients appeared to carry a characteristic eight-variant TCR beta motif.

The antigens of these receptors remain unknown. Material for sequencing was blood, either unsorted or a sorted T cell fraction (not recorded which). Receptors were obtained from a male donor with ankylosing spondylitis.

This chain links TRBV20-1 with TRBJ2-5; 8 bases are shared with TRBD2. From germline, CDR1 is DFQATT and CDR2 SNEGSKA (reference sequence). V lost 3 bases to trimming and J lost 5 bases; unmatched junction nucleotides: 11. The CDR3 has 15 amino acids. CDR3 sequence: CSASSSGSPGETQYF. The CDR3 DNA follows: TGCAGTGCTAGTAGCAGCGGGAGTCCCGGGGAGACCCAGTACTTC.

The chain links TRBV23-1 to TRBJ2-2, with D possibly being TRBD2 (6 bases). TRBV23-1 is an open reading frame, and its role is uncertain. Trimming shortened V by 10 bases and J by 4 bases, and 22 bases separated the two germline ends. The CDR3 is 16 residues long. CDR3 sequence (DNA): TGCGCCATCTCCTCCCCTGAGGAGGGTTGCACCGGGGAGCTGTTTTTT. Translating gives CAISSPEEGCTGELFF.

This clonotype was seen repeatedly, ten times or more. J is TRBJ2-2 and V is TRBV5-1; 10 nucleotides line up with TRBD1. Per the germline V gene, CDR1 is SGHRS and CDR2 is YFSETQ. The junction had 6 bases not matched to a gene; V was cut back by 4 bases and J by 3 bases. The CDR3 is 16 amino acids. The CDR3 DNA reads TGCGCCAGCAGCCCCGGGGACAGGGGAGACACCGGGGAGCTGTTTTTT. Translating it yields CASSPGDRGDTGELFF.

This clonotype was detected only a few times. CDR3 sequence reads: CSARPKEGGSYNEQFF. Written as DNA, the CDR3 is TGCAGTGCTAGACCCAAGGAGGGAGGGAGCTACAATGAGCAGTTCTTC. The chain is built from TRBV20-1 and TRBJ2-1, with 7 bases fitting TRBD2. Trimming at V came to 2 bases and at J to 3 bases, leaving 10 bases not matched to a gene. The CDR3 has 16 amino acids. The V gene's germline CDR1 is DFQATT and CDR2 SNEGSKA (reference sequence).

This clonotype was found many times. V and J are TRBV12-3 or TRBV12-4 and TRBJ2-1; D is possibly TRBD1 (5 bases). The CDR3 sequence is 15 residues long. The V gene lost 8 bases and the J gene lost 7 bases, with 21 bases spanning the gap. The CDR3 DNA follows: TGTGCCAGCCGTTATCATCAGGGCGTAAGGAATGAGCAGTTCTTC. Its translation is CASRYHQGVRNEQFF.

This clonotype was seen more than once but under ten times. The DNA for the CDR3 is TGCGCCAGCAGCCAGGCTACTAGCGGGGGAGATACGCAGTATTTT. The encoded protein is CASSQATSGGDTQYF. The gene calls are TRBV4-1 and TRBJ2-3; TRBD2 matches at 11 bases. The CDR3 covers 15 residues. J gave up 5 bases and V 3 bases, and 4 bases lay outside the gene matches. Per the germline V gene, CDR1 is MGHRA and CDR2 is YSYEKL.

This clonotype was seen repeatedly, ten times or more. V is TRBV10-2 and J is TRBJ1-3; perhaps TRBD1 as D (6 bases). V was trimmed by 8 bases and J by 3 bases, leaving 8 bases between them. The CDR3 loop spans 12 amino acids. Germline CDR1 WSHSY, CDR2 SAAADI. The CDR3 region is CASRDNGNTIYF. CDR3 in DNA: TGCGCCAGCCGGGACAATGGAAACACCATATATTTT.

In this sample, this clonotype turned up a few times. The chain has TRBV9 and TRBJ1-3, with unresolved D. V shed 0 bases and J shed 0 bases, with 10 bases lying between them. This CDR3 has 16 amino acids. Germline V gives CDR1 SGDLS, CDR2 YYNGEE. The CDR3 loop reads CASSVAGGPSGNTIYF. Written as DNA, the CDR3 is TGTGCCAGCAGCGTAGCTGGTGGACCCTCTGGAAACACCATATATTTT.

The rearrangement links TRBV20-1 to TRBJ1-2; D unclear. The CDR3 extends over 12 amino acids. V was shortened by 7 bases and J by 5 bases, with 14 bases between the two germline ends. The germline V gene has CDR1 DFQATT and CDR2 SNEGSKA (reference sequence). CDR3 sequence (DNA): TGCAGTGTCTCACGGTCGGGGTATGGCTACACCTTC. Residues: CSVSRSGYGYTF.

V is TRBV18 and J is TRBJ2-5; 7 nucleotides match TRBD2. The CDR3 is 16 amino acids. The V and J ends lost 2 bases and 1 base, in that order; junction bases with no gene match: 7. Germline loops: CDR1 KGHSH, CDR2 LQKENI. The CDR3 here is CASSPTRPGGQETQYF. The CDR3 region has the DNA TGTGCCAGCTCACCAACCAGGCCGGGAGGCCAAGAGACCCAGTACTTC. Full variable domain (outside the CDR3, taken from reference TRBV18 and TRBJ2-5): NAGVMQNPRHLVRRRGQEARLRCSPMKGHSHVYWYRQLPEEGLKFMVYLQKENIIDESGMPKERFSAEFPKEGPSILRIQQVVRGDSAAYFCASSPTRPGGQETQYFGPGTRLLVL.

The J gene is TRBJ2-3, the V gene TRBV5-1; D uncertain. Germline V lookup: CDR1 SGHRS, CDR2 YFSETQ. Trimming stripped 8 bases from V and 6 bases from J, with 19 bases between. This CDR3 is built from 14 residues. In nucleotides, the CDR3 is TGCGCCAGTTCCTGGACGCGCCCACGGGATACGCAGTATTTT. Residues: CASSWTRPRDTQYF.

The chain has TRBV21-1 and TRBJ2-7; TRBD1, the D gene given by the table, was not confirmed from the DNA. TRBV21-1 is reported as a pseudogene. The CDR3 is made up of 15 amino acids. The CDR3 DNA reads TGTGCCAGCAGCAAGAGGACAGGGAACGACTACGAGCAGTACGTC. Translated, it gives CASSKRTGNDYEQYV.

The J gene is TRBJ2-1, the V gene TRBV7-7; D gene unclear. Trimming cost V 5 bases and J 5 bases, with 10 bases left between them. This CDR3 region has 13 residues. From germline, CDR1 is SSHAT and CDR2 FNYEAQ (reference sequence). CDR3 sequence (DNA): TGTGCCAGCAGCGAGGACCGACACAATGAGCAGTTCTTC. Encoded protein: CASSEDRHNEQFF. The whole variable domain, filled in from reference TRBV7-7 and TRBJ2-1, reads GAGVSQSPRYKVTKRGQDVTLRCDPISSHATLYWYQQALGQGPEFLTYFNYEAQPDKSGLPSDRFSAERPEGSISTLTIQRTEQRDSAMYRCASSEDRHNEQFFGPGTRLTVL.

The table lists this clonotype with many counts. The CDR3 nucleotides are TGTGCCAGCAGTCGGGAGGGACCTACTAGCACAGATACGCAGTATTTT. It specifies CASSREGPTSTDTQYF. The chain joins TRBV6-1 to TRBJ2-3; 8 bases are shared with TRBD2. V dropped 5 bases and J dropped 0; count of bases not matched to a gene: 7. CDR3 size: 16 residues. The germline V gene has CDR1 MNHNS and CDR2 SASEGT.

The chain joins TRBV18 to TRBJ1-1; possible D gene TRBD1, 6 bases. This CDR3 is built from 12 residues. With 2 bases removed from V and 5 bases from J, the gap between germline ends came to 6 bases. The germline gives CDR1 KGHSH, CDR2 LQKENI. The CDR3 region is CASSPTGTEAFF. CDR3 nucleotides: TGTGCCAGCTCACCAACAGGGACTGAAGCTTTCTTT.

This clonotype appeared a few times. The CDR3 is CASKSSGNTIYF. The CDR3 region has the DNA TGTGCCAGCAAGAGCTCTGGAAACACCATATATTTT. This chain uses TRBV6-1 with TRBJ1-3, with D unclear. CDR3 length: 12 amino acids. The germline V gene has CDR1 MNHNS and CDR2 SASEGT. Trimming removed 7 bases from V and 0 bases from J, with 4 bases in between.

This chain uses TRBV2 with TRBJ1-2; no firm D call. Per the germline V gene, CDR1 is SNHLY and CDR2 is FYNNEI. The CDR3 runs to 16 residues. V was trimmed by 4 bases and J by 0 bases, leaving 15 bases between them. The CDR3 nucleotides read TGTGCCAGCAGTGTATCAAGCTCGCTTCCTAACTATGGCTACACCTTC. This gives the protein CASSVSSSLPNYGYTF.

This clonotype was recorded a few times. The CDR3 nucleotides read TGTGCCAGCAGCTTAGCGCGAGCGGGGAGCTCCTACAATGAGCAGTTCTTC. As protein: CASSLARAGSSYNEQFF. The V and J genes are TRBV7-8 and TRBJ2-1; 7 bases align to TRBD2. This CDR3 has 17 amino acids. V trimming: 0 bases; J trimming: 0 bases; junction bases outside the gene matches: 5. The germline CDR1 and CDR2 sequences are SGHVS and FQNEAQ.

The CDR3: CASKLGGAKNIQYF. The CDR3 coding sequence is TGCGCCAGCAAACTAGGGGGAGCCAAAAACATTCAGTACTTC. This chain joins TRBV5-1 and TRBJ2-4; D perhaps matches TRBD1 (6 bases). This CDR3 has 14 residues. Trimming took 6 bases from V and 0 from J, leaving 10 bases between them. The V gene's germline CDR1 is SGHRS and CDR2 YFSETQ.

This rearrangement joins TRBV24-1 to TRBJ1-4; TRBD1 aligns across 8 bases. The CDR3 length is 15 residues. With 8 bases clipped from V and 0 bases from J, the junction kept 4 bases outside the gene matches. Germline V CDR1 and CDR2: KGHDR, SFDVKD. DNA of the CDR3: TGTGCCACCAAACAGGGGGACTCAACTAATGAAAAACTGTTTTTT. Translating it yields CATKQGDSTNEKLFF.